Below, one T cell receptor beta chain is given with its context. Its antigen is currently unknown. The CDR3 totals 10 residues. The germline V and J ends were trimmed by 8 bases and 10 bases, with 9 bases remaining between them. The germline V gene encodes CDR1 SNHLY and CDR2 FYNNEI. MiXCR, applied by TCRdb to the RT-PCR reads, yields one record per CDR3 protein. The data contain around 480,000 distinct CDR3 sequences, about 17% of them seen just once; the ten biggest clones take up less than 4%. This entry comes from a study of response to subunit inactivated influenza vaccine. Whole-study results and caveats: With each seasonal influenza vaccination, the authors suggested, few new T cells are recruited.

The V gene is TRBV2, the J gene TRBJ2-1; D ambiguous. The clonotype was recovered from a man between 45 and 75 years old who received an inactivated influenza vaccine. This sample comprised CD4+ T cells sorted from PBMCs, obtained less than 30 months after vaccination. The chain's CDR3 is CASGGKEQFF. As DNA, the CDR3 is TGTGCCAGCGGTGGCAAAGAGCAGTTCTTC.